This T cell receptor beta chain was sequenced in a study of T cells in Graves' hyperthyroidism and ophthalmopathy. There were TCR beta CDR3 regions amplified from RNA transcripts. The HTBI primer set served for first-round RT-PCR of the TCR CDR3. TCRdb reanalysed the multiplex PCR reads using MiXCR and keeps one entry per CDR3 protein. The profile shows roughly 700,000 distinct CDR3 sequences, around a third of them singletons. Trimming removed 1 base from V and 0 bases from J; junction bases left unmatched: 2. This CDR3 is built from 16 residues. Germline values: CDR1 DFQATT, CDR2 SNEGSKA (reference sequence). This clonotype came up a few times. Antigen specificity is unknown. Overall study findings and caveats: A median roughly six months before onset, the model predicted ophthalmopathy. Blood samples included most of the expanded thyroid clonotypes exceeding 0.001. Using 13 V-J features, a model discriminated ophthalmopathy from stable hyperthyroidism.

Patients aged 18 to 65 had newly diagnosed hyperthyroidism of under 2 months' duration. Specimen: blood. The receptor comes from a woman aged 40-49 years with Graves' hyperthyroidism. The rearrangement links TRBV20-1 to TRBJ2-2; 10 bases agree with TRBD2. The chain's CDR3 is CSARGGTSANTGELFF. The CDR3 nucleotides are TGCAGTGCTAGAGGGGGGACTAGCGCGAACACCGGGGAGCTGTTTTTT.